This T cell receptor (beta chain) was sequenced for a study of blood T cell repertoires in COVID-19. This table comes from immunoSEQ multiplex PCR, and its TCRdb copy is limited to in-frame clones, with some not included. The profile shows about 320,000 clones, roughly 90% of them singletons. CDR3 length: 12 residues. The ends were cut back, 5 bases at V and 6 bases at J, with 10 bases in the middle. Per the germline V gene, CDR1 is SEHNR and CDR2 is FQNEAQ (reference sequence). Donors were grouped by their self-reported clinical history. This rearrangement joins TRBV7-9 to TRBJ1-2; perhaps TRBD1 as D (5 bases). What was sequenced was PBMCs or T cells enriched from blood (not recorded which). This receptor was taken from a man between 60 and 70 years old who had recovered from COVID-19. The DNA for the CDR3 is TGTGCCAGCAGCCGGGGGGGAAATGGCTACACCTTC. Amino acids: CASSRGGNGYTF.